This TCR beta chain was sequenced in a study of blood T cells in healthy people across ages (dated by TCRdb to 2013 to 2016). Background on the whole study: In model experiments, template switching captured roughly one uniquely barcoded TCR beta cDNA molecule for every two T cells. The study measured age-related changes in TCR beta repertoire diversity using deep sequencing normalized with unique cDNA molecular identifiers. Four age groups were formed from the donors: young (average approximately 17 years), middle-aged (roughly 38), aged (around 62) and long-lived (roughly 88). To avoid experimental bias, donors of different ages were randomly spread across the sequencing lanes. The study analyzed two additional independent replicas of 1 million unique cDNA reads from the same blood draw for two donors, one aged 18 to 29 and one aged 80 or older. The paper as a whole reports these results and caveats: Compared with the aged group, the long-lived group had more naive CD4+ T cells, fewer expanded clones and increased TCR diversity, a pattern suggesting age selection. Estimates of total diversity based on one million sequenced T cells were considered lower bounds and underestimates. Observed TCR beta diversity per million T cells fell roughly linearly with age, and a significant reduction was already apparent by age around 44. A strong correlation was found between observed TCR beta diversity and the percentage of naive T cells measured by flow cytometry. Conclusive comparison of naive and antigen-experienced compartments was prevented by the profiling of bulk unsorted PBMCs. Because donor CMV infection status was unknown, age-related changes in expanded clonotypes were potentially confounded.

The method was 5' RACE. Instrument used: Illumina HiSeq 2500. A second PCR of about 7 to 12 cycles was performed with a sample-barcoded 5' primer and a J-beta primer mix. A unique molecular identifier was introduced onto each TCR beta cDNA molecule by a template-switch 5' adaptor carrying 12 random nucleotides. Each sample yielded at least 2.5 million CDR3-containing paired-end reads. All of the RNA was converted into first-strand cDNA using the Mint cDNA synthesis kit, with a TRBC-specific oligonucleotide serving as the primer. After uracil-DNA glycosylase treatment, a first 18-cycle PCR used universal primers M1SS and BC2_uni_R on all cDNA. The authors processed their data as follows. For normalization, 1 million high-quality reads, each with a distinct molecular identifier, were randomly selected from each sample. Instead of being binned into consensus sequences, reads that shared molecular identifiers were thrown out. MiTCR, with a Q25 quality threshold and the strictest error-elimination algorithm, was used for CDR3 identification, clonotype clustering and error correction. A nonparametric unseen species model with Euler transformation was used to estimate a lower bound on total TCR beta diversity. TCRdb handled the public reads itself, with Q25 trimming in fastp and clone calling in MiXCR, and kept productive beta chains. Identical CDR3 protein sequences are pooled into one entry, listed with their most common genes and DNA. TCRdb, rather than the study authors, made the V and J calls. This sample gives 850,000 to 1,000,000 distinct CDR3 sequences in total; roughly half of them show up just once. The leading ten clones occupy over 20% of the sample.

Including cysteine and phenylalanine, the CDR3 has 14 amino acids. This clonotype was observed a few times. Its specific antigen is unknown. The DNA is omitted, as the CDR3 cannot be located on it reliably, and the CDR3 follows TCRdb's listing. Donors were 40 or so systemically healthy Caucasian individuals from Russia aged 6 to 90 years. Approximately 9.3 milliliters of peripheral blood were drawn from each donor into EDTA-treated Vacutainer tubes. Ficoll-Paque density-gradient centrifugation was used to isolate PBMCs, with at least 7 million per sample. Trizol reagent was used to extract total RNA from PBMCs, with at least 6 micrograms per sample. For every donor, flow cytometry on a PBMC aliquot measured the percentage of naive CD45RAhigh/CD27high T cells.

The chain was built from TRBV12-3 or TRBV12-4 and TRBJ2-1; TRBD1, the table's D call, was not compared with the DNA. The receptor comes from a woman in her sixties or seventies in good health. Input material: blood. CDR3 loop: CASSSSTGWGEQFF.